These 21 T cell receptor beta chains originate from one sample sequenced in a study of blood T cell repertoires in COVID-19. Some clones are missing from TCRdb's copy, which holds only in-frame ones; the method was immunoSEQ multiplex PCR. The table shows some 260,000 clones, with around nine tenths occurring only once. Sequencing used peripheral blood. These receptors were taken from a woman in her thirties or forties who had recovered from COVID-19.

The V gene is TRBV11-1, the J gene TRBJ2-5; 14 nucleotides agree with TRBD2. V gave up 5 bases and J gave up 1 base; unmatched junction bases: 3. The CDR3 totals 16 residues. Germline CDR1 is SGHAT and CDR2 is FQDESV (reference sequence). CDR3 nucleotides: TGTGCCAGCAGCCGCGGACTAGCGGGGGGCCAAGAGACCCAGTACTTC. Translating it yields CASSRGLAGGQETQYF.

J is TRBJ1-2 and V is TRBV3-1 (or the pseudogene TRBV3-2), with 9 nucleotides matching TRBD1. In germline, CDR1 is LGHDT, CDR2 YNNKEL (reference sequence). This CDR3 region has 13 residues. V was clipped by 6 bases and J by 6 bases; unmatched bases: 5. CDR3 sequence (DNA): TGTGCCAGCAGTCAGGGACAGGGTAATGGCTACACCTTC. It codes for CASSQGQGNGYTF.

V and J are TRBV2 and TRBJ2-3, with D possibly matching TRBD2 (5 bases). Germline assignment: CDR1 SNHLY and CDR2 FYNNEI. The CDR3 runs 13 residues. Trimming left V 6 bases short and J 4 bases short, with 11 bases between. CDR3 sequence (DNA): TGTGCCAGCAGGACTACTTGGGCAGATACGCAGTATTTT. The encoded protein is CASRTTWADTQYF.

The rearrangement links TRBV21-1 to TRBJ2-7; TRBD2 is the table's D call and was not checked against the DNA. TRBV21-1 is a pseudogene. This CDR3 comprises 12 residues. CDR3 sequence reads: CASSKRDYEQYF. The DNA of the CDR3 is TGTGCCAGCAGCAAAAGAGACTACGAGCAGTACTTC.

This chain connects TRBV18 to TRBJ1-5; 7 positions match TRBD1. This CDR3 has 16 residues. Trimming removed 3 bases from V and 1 base from J; junction bases left unmatched: 6. Per the germline V gene, CDR1 is KGHSH and CDR2 is LQKENI. The CDR3 DNA is TGTGCCAGCTCACCGATGGACAGGTACAGCAATCAGCCCCAGCATTTT. This translates into CASSPMDRYSNQPQHF.

In DNA form, the CDR3 reads TGTGCCAGCAGCTTAGGAGGGGGTTTCACAGATACGCAGTATTTT. This gives the protein CASSLGGGFTDTQYF. V gene TRBV7-2 combines with J gene TRBJ2-3, with D tentatively TRBD1 (6 bases). Germline-derived CDR1 and CDR2 are SGHTA and FQGNSA. CDR3 length equals 15 residues. Trimming pared 1 base from V and 2 bases from J, leaving 10 bases between.

The rearrangement links TRBV30 to TRBJ1-6, with a possible D match to TRBD1 (6 bases). The CDR3 sequence is 16 residues long. The germline V gene has CDR1 GTSNPN and CDR2 SVGIG (reference sequence). V lost 2 bases and J lost 2, with 13 bases in between. The CDR3 loop reads CAWSLAAGAYNSPLHF. The DNA of the CDR3 is TGTGCCTGGAGTCTCGCGGCAGGGGCCTATAATTCACCCCTCCACTTT.

The chain combines TRBV19 with TRBJ1-1, with D unresolved. The CDR3 is made up of 13 amino acids. Germline values: CDR1 LNHDA, CDR2 SQIVND (reference sequence). Trimming shortened V by 2 bases and J by 3 bases, and 7 bases separated the two germline ends. The CDR3 loop reads CASSISGYTEAFF. CDR3 bases: TGTGCCAGTAGTATATCCGGGTACACTGAAGCTTTCTTT.

The chain has TRBV29-1 and TRBJ2-1, with TRBD1 matching 10 bases. V dropped 6 bases and J dropped 9; count of bases not matched to a gene: 11. The germline V gene has CDR1 SQVTM and CDR2 ANQGSEA. This CDR3 comprises 14 residues. CDR3 protein: CSVDEAGDRGEQFF. The CDR3 DNA follows: TGCAGCGTCGATGAGGCAGGGGACAGGGGTGAGCAGTTCTTC.

J is TRBJ2-1 and V is TRBV7-9; D is possibly TRBD1 (6 bases). The CDR3 runs to 14 residues. V was trimmed by 5 bases and J by 4 bases, leaving 12 bases between them. Germline V lookup: CDR1 SEHNR, CDR2 FQNEAQ (reference sequence). The CDR3 DNA is TGTGCCAGCAGCACACGGACAGTTTACAATGAGCAGTTCTTC. Its protein product is CASSTRTVYNEQFF. Based on the CDR3 plus reference TRBV7-9 and TRBJ2-1, the full variable domain is DTGVSQNPRHKITKRGQNVTFRCDPISEHNRLYWYRQTLGQGPEFLTYFQNEAQLEKSRLLSDRFSAERPKGSFSTLEIQRTEQGDSAMYLCASSTRTVYNEQFFGPGTRLTVL.

V usage is TRBV11-2 and J usage is TRBJ1-1; D remains ambiguous. The CDR3 loop spans 13 amino acids. In germline, CDR1 is SGHAT, CDR2 FQNNGV. V was cut by 5 bases and J by 8 bases, with 15 bases left in between. The chain's CDR3 is CASSPDMSPEAFF. The DNA for the CDR3 is TGTGCCAGCAGCCCAGACATGTCCCCAGAAGCTTTCTTT. Supplemented by reference TRBV11-2 and TRBJ1-1, the full variable domain reads EAGVAQSPRYKIIEKRQSVAFWCNPISGHATLYWYQQILGQGPKLLIQFQNNGVVDDSQLPKDRFSAERLKGVDSTLKIQPAKLEDSAVYLCASSPDMSPEAFFGQGTRLTVV.

The chain links TRBV28 to TRBJ1-4; 9 positions match TRBD1. V dropped 6 bases and J dropped 11; count of bases not matched to a gene: 13. The CDR3 is made up of 15 amino acids. CDR1 is MDHEN and CDR2 is SYDVKM in the germline V gene. CDR3 residues: CASSSAGTGNNKLFF. The CDR3 nucleotides are TGTGCCAGCAGCTCAGCCGGGACAGGGAATAATAAACTGTTTTTT.

This chain connects TRBV9 to TRBJ2-1, with TRBD1 matching 10 bases. Germline CDR1 is SGDLS and CDR2 is YYNGEE. The CDR3 runs to 13 residues. With V trimmed by 6 bases and J by 8 bases, 5 bases remained unmatched. CDR3 residues: CASTPGQGDEQFF. In DNA, the CDR3 is TGTGCCAGCACCCCAGGACAGGGGGATGAGCAGTTCTTC.

In its sample, this clone was seen once. This chain links TRBV6-5 with TRBJ2-7; perhaps TRBD1 as D (6 bases). The CDR3 runs 14 residues. Per the germline V gene, CDR1 is MNHEY and CDR2 is SVGAGI. V was cut by 2 bases and J by 2 bases, with 10 bases left in between. In nucleotides, the CDR3 is TGTGCCAGCAGTTACGCAGGGGAACCCTACGAGCAGTACTTC. Its translation: CASSYAGEPYEQYF.

The gene calls are TRBV9 and TRBJ2-1; 10 positions match TRBD2. Germline V CDR1 and CDR2: SGDLS, YYNGEE. CDR3 size: 17 residues. V lost 4 bases to trimming and J lost 3 bases; unmatched junction nucleotides: 10. CDR3 in amino acids: CASSTSSGRAFYNEQFF. CDR3 bases: TGTGCCAGCAGCACGAGCAGCGGGAGGGCCTTCTACAATGAGCAGTTCTTC.

V is TRBV11-2 and J is TRBJ2-5; no reliable D call. The V end was cut by 0 bases, the J end by 5 bases, with 7 bases between. Germline loops: CDR1 SGHAT, CDR2 FQNNGV. The CDR3 consists of 13 residues. For the CDR3, the DNA is TGTGCCAGCAGCTTAGAAGTTGCGGAGACCCAGTACTTC. This sequence encodes CASSLEVAETQYF. The full variable domain, with the rest looked up from reference TRBV11-2 and TRBJ2-5, is EAGVAQSPRYKIIEKRQSVAFWCNPISGHATLYWYQQILGQGPKLLIQFQNNGVVDDSQLPKDRFSAERLKGVDSTLKIQPAKLEDSAVYLCASSLEVAETQYFGPGTRLLVL.

About this clone: Other nucleotide sequences from this sample produce the same CDR3. This chain joins TRBV18 and TRBJ2-3; 8 bases align to TRBD1. The CDR3 is 15 amino acids. From germline, CDR1 is KGHSH and CDR2 LQKENI. J lost 2 bases, V lost 2 bases, and 3 bases had no gene match. The CDR3 DNA sequence: TGTGCCAGCTCACCAAGACAGGGGTACACAGATACGCAGTATTTT. Translating gives CASSPRQGYTDTQYF. The whole variable domain, remainder taken from reference TRBV18 and TRBJ2-3, is NAGVMQNPRHLVRRRGQEARLRCSPMKGHSHVYWYRQLPEEGLKFMVYLQKENIIDESGMPKERFSAEFPKEGPSILRIQQVVRGDSAAYFCASSPRQGYTDTQYFGPGTRLTVL.

This chain joins TRBV5-1 and TRBJ2-5; perhaps TRBD1 as D (5 bases). The CDR3 has 14 amino acids. Germline-derived CDR1 and CDR2 are SGHRS and YFSETQ. V was shortened by 1 base and J by 5 bases, with 12 bases between the two germline ends. The CDR3 loop is CASSLTQGWETQYF. The CDR3, as DNA: TGCGCCAGCAGCTTGACCCAGGGTTGGGAGACCCAGTACTTC.

The chain joins TRBV7-3 to TRBJ2-3; tentatively, D is TRBD1 (5 bases). Germline-derived CDR1 and CDR2 are SGHTA and FQGTGA. The V and J ends lost 2 bases and 4 bases respectively, with 7 bases between them. The CDR3 contains 13 residues. CDR3 bases: TGTGCCAGCAGCTTAGGGGCCTCAGATACGCAGTATTTT. Its protein product is CASSLGASDTQYF.

As concerns this clone: It is unclear where the CDR3 begins or ends on the DNA, so no DNA is shown, and the CDR3 is as TCRdb lists it. The V gene is TRBV6-2 or TRBV6-3, the J gene TRBJ2-2; TRBD2 is taken as the D call from the table, unchecked against the DNA. Counting both end residues, the CDR3 totals 16 amino acids. Germline CDR1 MNHEY, CDR2 SVGEGT. CDR3: CASSSSELAGPGELFF.

The chain has TRBV25-1 and TRBJ2-3; possible D gene TRBD2, 6 bases. Deletions cut 6 bases from V and 0 bases from J, with 10 bases between. Germline loops: CDR1 MGHDK, CDR2 SYGVNS. The CDR3 extends over 14 amino acids. The CDR3 region is CASRGTSSTDTQYF. The CDR3 bases are TGTGCCAGCAGGGGGACTTCTAGCACAGATACGCAGTATTTT.